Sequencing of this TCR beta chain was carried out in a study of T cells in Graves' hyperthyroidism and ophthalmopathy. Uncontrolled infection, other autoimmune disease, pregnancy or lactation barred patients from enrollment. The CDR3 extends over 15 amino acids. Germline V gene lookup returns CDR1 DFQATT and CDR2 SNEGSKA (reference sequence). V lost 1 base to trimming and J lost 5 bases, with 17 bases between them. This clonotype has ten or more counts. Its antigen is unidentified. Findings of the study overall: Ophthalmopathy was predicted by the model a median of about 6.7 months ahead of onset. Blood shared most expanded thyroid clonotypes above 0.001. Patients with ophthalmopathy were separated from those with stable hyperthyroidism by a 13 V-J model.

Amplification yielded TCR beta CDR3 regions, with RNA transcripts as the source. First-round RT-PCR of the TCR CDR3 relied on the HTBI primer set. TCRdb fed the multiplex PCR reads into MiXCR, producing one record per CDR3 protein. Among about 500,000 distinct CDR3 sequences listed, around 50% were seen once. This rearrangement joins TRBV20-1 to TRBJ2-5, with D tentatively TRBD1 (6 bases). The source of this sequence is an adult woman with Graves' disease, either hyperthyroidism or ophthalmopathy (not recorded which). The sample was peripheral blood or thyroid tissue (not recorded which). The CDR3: CSARGESGARETQYF. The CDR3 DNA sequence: TGCAGTGCTAGAGGGGAGTCAGGGGCCAGGGAGACCCAGTACTTC.